These T cell receptor beta chains were read from a single sample in a study of OX40 agonist ivuxolimab in advanced cancers. Produced via immunoSEQ multiplex PCR; TCRdb's table is partial and in-frame only. The data contain 50,000 to 75,000 clones, 82% of them seen just once; the ten biggest clones take up more than 1.4%. The specimen comprised CD4+ or CD8+ T cells sorted from blood, sampled in a trial of the OX40 agonist ivuxolimab. The receptors originated from an adult with an advanced solid tumor such as melanoma, head and neck, liver or kidney cancer. Each CDR3 is given with its conserved first and last residue. A D gene is named only where the DNA matches it firmly. Expanded clones are given a class, and other clones once, few, many or no size at all.

CDR3: CASSGRGRNSLTEAFF; DNA: TGTGCCAGCAGTGGAAGGGGACGAAACTCTCTAACTGAAGCTTTCTTT; J: TRBJ1-1; D: .; size: .; V: TRBV6-1
CDR3: CASSMGLVGAGELFF; DNA: TGTGCCAGCAGTATGGGACTAGTTGGCGCCGGGGAGCTGTTTTTT; J: TRBJ2-2; D: TRBD2; size: few; V: TRBV6-5
CDR3: CADLQGAHLYEQYF; DNA: TGTGCCGACTTACAGGGGGCCCACCTCTACGAGCAGTACTTC; J: TRBJ2-7; D: TRBD1; size: .; V: TRBV6-8
CDR3: CASSLDPFQPQHF; DNA: TGCGCCAGCAGCTTGGACCCGTTTCAGCCCCAGCATTTT; J: TRBJ1-5; D: .; size: .; V: TRBV5-1
CDR3: CASIGRYLEKLFF; DNA: TGTGCCAGCATTGGCCGCTACCTTGAAAAACTGTTTTTT; J: TRBJ1-4; D: .; size: .; V: TRBV6-1
CDR3: CASSLERGVTDTQYF; DNA: TGTGCCAGCAGCTTGGAACGGGGGGTCACAGATACGCAGTATTTT; J: TRBJ2-3; D: TRBD2; size: .; V: TRBV5-4
CDR3: CASSQDRQRNTEAFF; DNA: TGTGCCAGCAGCCAAGATCGACAGAGAAACACTGAAGCTTTCTTT; J: TRBJ1-1; D: .; size: .; V: TRBV4-2
CDR3: CASSKVSRDRGRNTEAFF; DNA: TGTGCCAGCAGCAAAGTGTCCCGGGACAGGGGCCGGAACACTGAAGCTTTCTTT; J: TRBJ1-1; D: .; size: .; V: TRBV21-1
CDR3: CASSLGGNQETQYF; DNA: TGTGCCAGCAGCCTAGGGGGAAACCAAGAGACCCAGTACTTC; J: TRBJ2-5; D: .; size: .; V: TRBV2
CDR3: CASSLNGRGSEAFF; DNA: TGTGCCAGCAGTTTAAATGGGAGAGGTTCTGAAGCTTTCTTT; J: TRBJ1-1; D: .; size: .; V: TRBV27
CDR3: CASSLTTDTQYF; DNA: TGTGCCAGCAGTTTAACAACAGATACGCAGTATTTT; J: TRBJ2-3; D: .; size: .; V: TRBV28
CDR3: CASKRNTGELFF; DNA: TGTGCCAGCAAGCGGAATACCGGGGAGCTGTTTTTT; J: TRBJ2-2; D: .; size: .; V: TRBV6-1
CDR3: CASSQDGDNQPQHF; DNA: TGTGCCAGCAGCCAGGACGGGGATAATCAGCCCCAGCATTTT; J: TRBJ1-5; D: .; size: .; V: TRBV6-1
CDR3: CASSPLAGGPDTQYF; DNA: TGTGCCAGCTCACCACTAGCGGGGGGGCCAGATACGCAGTATTTT; J: TRBJ2-3; D: TRBD2; size: .; V: TRBV18
CDR3: CASRITGWGVGETQYF; DNA: TGTGCCAGCAGGATTACTGGCTGGGGGGTGGGCGAGACCCAGTACTTC; J: TRBJ2-5; D: .; size: .; V: TRBV27
CDR3: CASSELAGGGYNEQFF; DNA: TGTGCCAGCAGTGAATTGGCAGGGGGTGGCTACAATGAGCAGTTCTTC; J: TRBJ2-1; D: TRBD1; size: .; V: TRBV25-1
CDR3: CATSYPSQNEQFF; DNA: TGTGCCACCAGCTACCCGTCCCAAAATGAGCAGTTCTTC; J: TRBJ2-1; D: .; size: .; V: TRBV15
CDR3: CASSLVLYEQYF; DNA: TGCGCCAGCAGCTTGGTCCTTTACGAGCAGTACTTC; J: TRBJ2-7; D: .; size: .; V: TRBV5-1
CDR3: CASSSPTSGGTNEQFF; DNA: TGTGCCAGCAGTTCCCCGACTAGCGGGGGAACCAATGAGCAGTTCTTC; J: TRBJ2-1; D: TRBD2; size: .; V: TRBV6-6
CDR3: CASSQGLASARALYNEQFF; DNA: TGTGCCAGCAGCCAGGGACTAGCGTCGGCTCGGGCCCTATACAATGAGCAGTTCTTC; J: TRBJ2-1; D: TRBD2; size: .; V: TRBV11-1
CDR3: CASSHSWRDTEAFF; DNA: TGCGCCAGCAGCCACTCCTGGCGGGACACTGAAGCTTTCTTT; J: TRBJ1-1; D: .; size: few; V: TRBV4-1
CDR3: CASSEYRGGQGSYEQYF; DNA: TGTGCCAGCAGTGAATATAGGGGGGGACAGGGATCCTACGAGCAGTACTTC; J: TRBJ2-7; D: TRBD1; size: .; V: TRBV25-1
CDR3: CASSFMQGPNQPQHF; DNA: TGTGCCAGCAGTTTTATGCAGGGGCCGAATCAGCCCCAGCATTTT; J: TRBJ1-5; D: .; size: .; V: TRBV6-6
CDR3: CASSLSTSGGIRDTQYF; DNA: TGCGCCAGCAGCTTGTCTACTAGCGGGGGGATCAGAGATACGCAGTATTTT; J: TRBJ2-3; D: TRBD2; size: .; V: TRBV5-1
CDR3: CASSRTSGGLQETQYF; DNA: TGTGCCAGCAGCCGGACTAGCGGGGGACTCCAAGAGACCCAGTACTTC; J: TRBJ2-5; D: TRBD2; size: once; V: TRBV7-2
CDR3: CASSLYTSGGAYEQFF; DNA: TGTGCCAGCAGCTTGTACACTAGCGGGGGGGCATATGAGCAGTTCTTC; J: TRBJ2-1; D: TRBD2; size: .; V: TRBV7-2
CDR3: CASSWTLSTDTQYF; DNA: TGTGCCAGCAGCTGGACTCTTAGCACAGATACGCAGTATTTT; J: TRBJ2-3; D: .; size: .; V: TRBV11-3
CDR3: CASSRTPKLNTEAFF; DNA: TGTGCCAGCAGCCGAACACCTAAGCTGAACACTGAAGCTTTCTTT; J: TRBJ1-1; D: .; size: .; V: TRBV7-9
CDR3: CASKGGSGSYNEQFF; DNA: TGTGCCAGTAAGGGCGGGTCAGGCTCCTACAATGAGCAGTTCTTC; J: TRBJ2-1; D: .; size: .; V: TRBV19
CDR3: CATSRYPSGRARDTQYF; DNA: TGTGCCACCAGCAGGTATCCTAGCGGGAGGGCCAGGGATACGCAGTATTTT; J: TRBJ2-3; D: TRBD2; size: .; V: TRBV15
CDR3: CASSLFVGFGSSPLHF; DNA: TGTGCCAGCAGCTTGTTTGTCGGGTTTGGGTCCTCACCCCTCCACTTT; J: TRBJ1-6; D: .; size: .; V: TRBV7-2
CDR3: CASRTPGTGGGEQYF; DNA: TGTGCCAGCAGAACACCCGGGACAGGGGGCGGCGAGCAGTACTTC; J: TRBJ2-7; D: TRBD1; size: .; V: TRBV6-5
CDR3: CASGGLGNSPLHF; DNA: TGTGCCAGTGGGGGATTGGGAAATTCACCCCTCCACTTT; J: TRBJ1-6; D: .; size: once; V: TRBV19
CDR3: CASSLFLAQETQYF; DNA: TGTGCCAGCAGCTTGTTCCTAGCTCAAGAGACCCAGTACTTC; J: TRBJ2-5; D: .; size: .; V: TRBV5-8
CDR3: CASSQPLAGEVQFF; DNA: TGCGCCAGCAGTCAACCGCTAGCGGGAGAAGTACAGTTCTTC; J: TRBJ2-1; D: TRBD2; size: .; V: TRBV5-1
CDR3: CASSRHTEYGYTF; DNA: TGCGCCAGCAGCCGTCACACGGAATATGGCTACACCTTC; J: TRBJ1-2; D: .; size: .; V: TRBV4-3
CDR3: CASRGQQGQPQHF; DNA: TGTGCCAGCAGAGGACAGCAGGGTCAGCCCCAGCATTTT; J: TRBJ1-5; D: .; size: .; V: TRBV25-1
CDR3: CASSLVAGITSTDTQYF; DNA: TGTGCCAGCAGCTTAGTAGCGGGGATAACTAGCACAGATACGCAGTATTTT; J: TRBJ2-3; D: TRBD2; size: .; V: TRBV4-2
CDR3: CASSLSRQSNEKLFF; DNA: TGTGCCAGCAGTTTATCAAGACAGTCTAATGAAAAACTGTTTTTT; J: TRBJ1-4; D: .; size: few; V: TRBV27
CDR3: CASSRTGLYNEKLFF; DNA: TGCGCCAGCAGCCGGACAGGGTTATATAATGAAAAACTGTTTTTT; J: TRBJ1-4; D: TRBD1; size: .; V: TRBV4-1
CDR3: CASSLVQVVTGELFF; DNA: TGTGCCAGCAGCTTGGTTCAGGTGGTAACCGGGGAGCTGTTTTTT; J: TRBJ2-2; D: .; size: .; V: TRBV11-3
CDR3: CASSLAKNTEAFF; DNA: TGTGCCAGCAGCTTAGCGAAAAACACTGAAGCTTTCTTT; J: TRBJ1-1; D: .; size: .; V: TRBV7-3
CDR3: CASSRQPVGETQYF; DNA: TGTGCCAGCTCACGACAGCCAGTTGGGGAGACCCAGTACTTC; J: TRBJ2-5; D: .; size: .; V: TRBV18
CDR3: CASSLAGSYNEQFF; DNA: TGTGCCAGCAGCTTGGCGGGATCCTACAATGAGCAGTTCTTC; J: TRBJ2-1; D: .; size: .; V: TRBV5-6